One T cell receptor (beta chain) is described in this entry. Its antigen is still unknown. The data were obtained in a study of CD8 T cells in ankylosing spondylitis. The CDR3 runs to 12 residues. Looked up from germline, CDR1 is SEHNR and CDR2 is FQNEAQ (reference sequence). V was pared by 8 bases and J by 9 bases, with 14 bases between. Quantitative barcoded 5'-RACE was used to prepare TCR beta libraries. TCRdb re-called the 5' RACE reads through MiXCR, storing one row per CDR3 protein. Of around 450,000 distinct CDR3 sequences listed, more than 25% are singletons. Study-wide results and caveats: A TCR beta motif of eight highly homologous variants appeared characteristic of ankylosing spondylitis blood.

This sequence joins TRBV7-9 and TRBJ2-1, with D tentatively TRBD2 (5 bases). The clonotype comes from a male donor with ankylosing spondylitis. The sample consisted of blood, either unsorted or a sorted T cell fraction (not recorded which). This CDR3 reads CASSSGGGEQFF. The CDR3 nucleotides read TGTGCCAGCTCGTCAGGAGGCGGTGAGCAGTTCTTC. The whole variable domain, remainder taken from reference TRBV7-9 and TRBJ2-1, is DTGVSQNPRHKITKRGQNVTFRCDPISEHNRLYWYRQTLGQGPEFLTYFQNEAQLEKSRLLSDRFSAERPKGSFSTLEIQRTEQGDSAMYLCASSSGGGEQFFGPGTRLTVL.